Shown below are 32 T cell receptor beta chains from a single sample sequenced in a study of CD8+ T cells in alopecia areata. Specified treatment: oral pan-JAK inhibitor, 5-10 mg twice daily. Investigators isolated RNA and reverse transcribed it into cDNA to act as the sequencing template. The data were produced by immunoSEQ multiplex PCR, yet TCRdb's version contains in-frame clones alone and is incomplete. The data hold around 200,000 clones, with about 53% observed a single time. The sample was CD8+ T cells sorted from blood, taken at week 24, from a patient treated with tofacitinib. The receptors originated from a human donor with alopecia areata.

This clone was observed a single time. The chain couples TRBV7-9 to TRBJ1-5; 7 bases fit TRBD1. V dropped 1 base and J dropped 4; count of bases not matched to a gene: 4. The CDR3 consists of 15 residues. Germline V gene data show CDR1 as SEHNR and CDR2 as FQNEAQ (reference sequence). The CDR3 is CASSLDRGANQPQHF. CDR3 DNA sequence: TGTGCCAGCAGCTTAGACAGGGGTGCGAATCAGCCCCAGCATTTT.

This clone occurred once. The chain carries TRBV11-1 and TRBJ2-3; D gene uncertain. This CDR3 comprises 17 residues. Germline assignment: CDR1 SGHAT and CDR2 FQDESV (reference sequence). Trimming stripped 0 bases from V and 0 bases from J, with 13 bases between. CDR3 DNA sequence: TGTGCCAGCAGCTTAGCCGCAGGCAGCGTAAGCACAGATACGCAGTATTTT. Its translation: CASSLAAGSVSTDTQYF.

The chain combines TRBV29-1 with TRBJ2-1; no definite D call. Trimming shortened V by 7 bases and J by 8 bases, and 9 bases separated the two germline ends. CDR1 and CDR2 from the germline V gene are SQVTM and ANQGSEA. The CDR3 runs to 10 residues. The CDR3 sequence: CSAMRDEQFF. The CDR3 DNA follows: TGCAGCGCTATGCGCGATGAGCAGTTCTTC.

This clone was found a few times. This chain connects TRBV4-3 to TRBJ1-1, with D unclear. Per the germline V gene, CDR1 is LGHNA and CDR2 is YSLEER. CDR3 length equals 15 residues. V was trimmed by 0 bases and J by 5 bases, leaving 13 bases between them. The CDR3 is CASSQDRRLGTEAFF. The CDR3 DNA follows: TGCGCCAGCAGCCAAGATAGGAGGTTGGGAACTGAAGCTTTCTTT.

At least ten counts were recorded for this clone. The V gene is TRBV7-2, the J gene TRBJ2-2; the D gene is possibly TRBD2 (6 bases). Trimming shortened V by 5 bases and J by 6 bases, and 16 bases separated the two germline ends. Germline V gives CDR1 SGHTA, CDR2 FQGNSA. The CDR3 runs to 15 residues. The CDR3 nucleotides read TGTGCCAGCAGCCTAAGACTAGATAGAGCCGGGGAGCTGTTTTTT. Encoded protein: CASSLRLDRAGELFF.

This chain connects TRBV25-1 to TRBJ2-3, with TRBD1 matching over 7 bases. CDR3 size: 15 residues. V lost 1 base and J lost 4; bases outside the gene matches: 5. Germline assignment: CDR1 MGHDK and CDR2 SYGVNS. CDR3 loop: CASSELTRGSDTQYF. The CDR3 DNA is TGTGCCAGCAGTGAATTGACCAGGGGGTCAGATACGCAGTATTTT.

In its sample, this clone was seen a few times. The chain joins TRBV25-1 to TRBJ2-7; the D gene could be TRBD1 or TRBD2 (5 bases each). Trimming stripped 1 base from V and 5 bases from J, with 9 bases between. Looked up from germline, CDR1 is MGHDK and CDR2 is SYGVNS. The CDR3 extends over 13 amino acids. CDR3: CASSELGDDEQYF. CDR3 bases: TGTGCCAGCAGTGAATTGGGGGACGACGAGCAGTACTTC.

The chain is built from TRBV13 and TRBJ1-1; D perhaps matches TRBD1 (5 bases). The CDR3 has 12 residues. Per the germline V gene, CDR1 is PRHDT and CDR2 is FYEKMQ (reference sequence). V was pared by 8 bases and J by 4 bases, with 11 bases between. Here the CDR3 DNA reads TGTGCCAGCCAGGGAGGGTTCACTGAAGCTTTCTTT. Protein sequence: CASQGGFTEAFF.

The rearrangement links TRBV29-1 to TRBJ2-3, with D possibly being TRBD1 (6 bases). The V gene lost 7 bases and the J gene lost 2 bases, with 22 bases spanning the gap. The CDR3 loop spans 16 amino acids. Germline V gene data show CDR1 as SQVTM and CDR2 as ANQGSEA. CDR3 residues: CSDVDRTRNYTDTQYF. For the CDR3, the DNA is TGCAGCGACGTCGACAGGACCCGGAATTACACAGATACGCAGTATTTT.

This clone has more than one count but fewer than ten. The rearrangement links TRBV15 to TRBJ2-3; D tentatively reads TRBD1 or TRBD2 (7 bases each). The CDR3 has 17 amino acids. Germline lookup yields CDR1 LNHNV and CDR2 YYDKDF (reference sequence). Trimming pared 2 bases from V and 3 bases from J, leaving 18 bases between. The CDR3 sequence is CATSRSGGRGRTDTQYF. The CDR3 region has the DNA TGTGCCACCAGCAGATCCGGTGGGAGGGGGCGAACAGATACGCAGTATTTT.

This chain links TRBV9 with TRBJ2-2, with D perhaps matching TRBD1 (5 bases). Germline V CDR1 and CDR2: SGDLS, YYNGEE. The CDR3 is 13 residues long. V was clipped by 5 bases and J by 3 bases, with 8 bases between them. The CDR3 DNA follows: TGTGCCAGCAGTCTGACAGACACCGGGGAGCTGTTTTTT. It is translated as CASSLTDTGELFF.

This clone was picked up a small number of times. The chain employs TRBV4-3 and TRBJ2-3; tentatively, D is TRBD2 (6 bases). The V end lost 1 base, the J end lost 6 bases, and 11 bases lay between the germline ends. The CDR3 runs 14 residues. The germline CDR1 and CDR2 sequences are LGHNA and YSLEER. The CDR3 DNA sequence: TGCGCCAGCAGCCAAGCGGGGAGGTTGGATACGCAGTATTTT. Translated: CASSQAGRLDTQYF.

This clone has a count of ten or more. This rearrangement joins TRBV5-8 to TRBJ2-2; 10 bases map to TRBD2. Germline V lookup: CDR1 SGHTS, CDR2 YDEGEE. Trimming at V came to 6 bases and at J to 3 bases, leaving 8 bases not matched to a gene. This CDR3 is 16 amino acids long. This chain's CDR3 is CASISGTSEYTGELFF. CDR3 bases: TGTGCCAGCATATCCGGGACTAGCGAGTACACCGGGGAGCTGTTTTTT.

This clone occurred a few times. The chain recombines TRBV29-1 with TRBJ2-7; D remains unclear. V lost 4 bases, J lost 6 bases, and 13 bases lay in between. The CDR3 is 12 amino acids. Germline loops: CDR1 SQVTM, CDR2 ANQGSEA. Here the CDR3 DNA reads TGCAGCGTTGTATCATCGGCAGCCGAGCAGTACTTC. Translation: CSVVSSAAEQYF.

The rearrangement joins TRBV12-5 to TRBJ1-1, with 7 bases identical to TRBD1. Per germline, CDR1 LGHNT and CDR2 FRNRAP. This CDR3 region has 17 residues. V was pared by 3 bases and J by 2 bases, with 12 bases of the junction left unmatched. CDR3 region: CASGLGAGGYANTEAFF. CDR3 in DNA: TGTGCTAGTGGTTTAGGGGCAGGGGGTTATGCCAACACTGAAGCTTTCTTT. Filled out from reference TRBV12-5 and TRBJ1-1, the complete variable domain reads DARVTQTPRHKVTEMGQEVTMRCQPILGHNTVFWYRQTMMQGLELLAYFRNRAPLDDSGMPKDRFSAEMPDATLATLKIQPSEPRDSAVYFCASGLGAGGYANTEAFFGQGTRLTVV.

The table lists this clone with a few counts. This sequence joins TRBV25-1 and TRBJ1-4; D is unclear. The CDR3 is made up of 14 amino acids. Trimming left V 3 bases short and J 7 bases short, with 12 bases between. Germline V gene sequence: CDR1 MGHDK, CDR2 SYGVNS. For the CDR3, the DNA is TGTGCCAGCAGTGATGGGGAGGGTAGTGAAAAACTGTTTTTT. It is translated as CASSDGEGSEKLFF. Full variable domain (outside the CDR3, taken from reference TRBV25-1 and TRBJ1-4): EADIYQTPRYLVIGTGKKITLECSQTMGHDKMYWYQQDPGMELHLIHYSYGVNSTEKGDLSSESTVSRIRTEHFPLTLESARPSHTSQYLCASSDGEGSEKLFFGSGTQLSVL.

This clone has just one count. The chain joins TRBV27 to TRBJ1-2; a possible D gene is TRBD1 (6 bases). The V end lost 5 bases, the J end lost 5 bases, and 18 bases lay between the germline ends. This CDR3 has 15 amino acids. Germline V gene lookup returns CDR1 MNHEY and CDR2 SMNVEV (reference sequence). This CDR3 reads CASSPVGGQGYGYTF. DNA for the CDR3: TGTGCCAGCAGTCCTGTAGGGGGACAAGGGTATGGCTACACCTTC.

This clone was seen a handful of times. The rearrangement joins TRBV30 to TRBJ2-7, with a possible D match to TRBD1 (5 bases). The CDR3 runs 14 residues. V was clipped by 2 bases and J by 2 bases, with 13 bases between them. CDR1 and CDR2 from the germline V gene are GTSNPN and SVGIG (reference sequence). The CDR3 DNA is TGTGCCTGGAGTACCCCCGGCAGGGCCTACGAGCAGTACTTC. It yields the protein CAWSTPGRAYEQYF.

V is TRBV13 and J is TRBJ2-7, with a weak D call TRBD1 (6 bases). Between the trimmed V and J ends, which lost 2 bases and 2 bases, there was a span of 13 bases. The germline gives CDR1 PRHDT, CDR2 FYEKMQ (reference sequence). The CDR3 sequence is 15 residues long. CDR3 in DNA: TGTGCCAGCAGCTTACAGGGGAAGTCTGCCTACGAGCAGTACTTC. Its protein product is CASSLQGKSAYEQYF.

The chain joins TRBV30 to TRBJ2-5, with D unclear. V lost 0 bases and J 1 base, leaving 6 bases between the germline ends. CDR3 size: 13 residues. The germline V gene encodes CDR1 GTSNPN and CDR2 SVGIG (reference sequence). DNA of the CDR3: TGTGCCTGGAGTGTAACTTTCCAAGAGACCCAGTACTTC. It encodes CAWSVTFQETQYF.

This clone was seen just once. The rearrangement links TRBV30 to TRBJ1-6, with D possibly being TRBD1 (6 bases). Trimming left V 2 bases short and J 7 bases short, with 12 bases between. Germline V lookup: CDR1 GTSNPN, CDR2 SVGIG (reference sequence). The CDR3 has 14 amino acids. The DNA for the CDR3 is TGTGCCTGGAGTCAGGACAGTATGAATTCACCCCTCCACTTT. As protein: CAWSQDSMNSPLHF.

The rearrangement joins TRBV29-1 to TRBJ2-1; no firm D call. The CDR3 has 14 amino acids. Germline lookup yields CDR1 SQVTM and CDR2 ANQGSEA. V shed 8 bases and J shed 10 bases, with 24 bases lying between them. The CDR3 bases are TGCAGCACGGAGACCCCAGGTCTCGCGTTGGAGCAGTTCTTC. It encodes CSTETPGLALEQFF.

Turning to this clone: Distinct nucleotide sequences in the sample also encode this CDR3. V gene TRBV29-1 combines with J gene TRBJ1-2; D is possibly TRBD1 (5 bases). V dropped 3 bases and J dropped 3 bases, with 8 bases sitting between them. This CDR3 region has 12 residues. Germline CDR1 is SQVTM and CDR2 is ANQGSEA. CDR3 sequence: CSVERGDYGYTF. The CDR3 coding sequence is TGCAGCGTTGAGAGAGGGGACTATGGCTACACCTTC.

V gene TRBV27 combines with J gene TRBJ1-5; TRBD1 might be the D (6 bases). The germline gives CDR1 MNHEY, CDR2 SMNVEV (reference sequence). V dropped 4 bases and J dropped 6 bases, with 13 bases sitting between them. CDR3 length: 14 residues. DNA of the CDR3: TGTGCCAGCAGTTCCAGGGGTGTTGGTCAGCCCCAGCATTTT. It encodes CASSSRGVGQPQHF.

Of note for this clone: This sample includes further DNA sequences coding for the same CDR3. The rearrangement joins TRBV2 to TRBJ2-7; perhaps TRBD1 as D (5 bases). The V gene lost 4 bases and the J gene lost 1 base, with 5 bases spanning the gap. Germline loops: CDR1 SNHLY, CDR2 FYNNEI. This CDR3 contains 12 residues. The CDR3 region has the DNA TGTGCCAGCAGTGGACAGTCCTACGAGCAGTACTTC. This codes for CASSGQSYEQYF.

This rearrangement joins TRBV4-1 to TRBJ2-5; 8 positions agree with TRBD1. Looked up from germline, CDR1 is MGHRA and CDR2 is YSYEKL. Trimming took 1 base from V and 2 from J; bases not matched to a gene: 6. The CDR3 is 16 residues long. The CDR3 region is CASSQVDDRGQETQYF. In DNA form, the CDR3 reads TGCGCCAGCAGCCAAGTGGACGACAGGGGACAAGAGACCCAGTACTTC.

This clone has more than one count but fewer than ten. The chain employs TRBV11-1 and TRBJ2-7; TRBD2 might be the D (5 bases). The length of the CDR3 is 14 residues. Germline assignment: CDR1 SGHAT and CDR2 FQDESV (reference sequence). V shed 1 base and J shed 2 bases, with 9 bases lying between them. The CDR3 sequence: CASSLDPGTYEQYF. CDR3 DNA sequence: TGTGCCAGCAGCTTAGATCCGGGGACCTACGAGCAGTACTTC.

This clone occurred a few times. This chain connects TRBV19 to TRBJ1-5; D gene ambiguous. Germline CDR1 is LNHDA and CDR2 is SQIVND (reference sequence). With 4 bases removed from V and 3 bases from J, the gap between germline ends came to 16 bases. The CDR3 length is 16 residues. CDR3 sequence: CASSTPGLRDNQPQHF. In DNA, the CDR3 is TGTGCCAGTAGTACCCCCGGACTCCGCGACAATCAGCCCCAGCATTTT.

The genes are TRBV6-6 and TRBJ1-4; D not resolved. The V gene lost 5 bases and the J gene lost 6 bases, with 16 bases spanning the gap. CDR1 MNHNY and CDR2 SVGAGI come from the germline V gene (reference sequence). This CDR3 spans 15 amino acids. In DNA form, the CDR3 reads TGTGCCAGCAGTCCCCGGCAGCAGACGTATGAAAAACTGTTTTTT. This translates into CASSPRQQTYEKLFF.

The rearrangement joins TRBV13 to TRBJ1-5, with D tentatively TRBD1 (6 bases). The germline V gene has CDR1 PRHDT and CDR2 FYEKMQ (reference sequence). Trimming took 3 bases from V and 4 from J, leaving 13 bases between them. The CDR3 is 15 amino acids. CDR3: CASSLGHADNQPQHF. For the CDR3, the DNA is TGTGCCAGCAGCTTGGGACATGCTGATAATCAGCCCCAGCATTTT.

V is TRBV28 and J is TRBJ2-7; 7 nucleotides agree with TRBD1. V shed 6 bases and J 1 base; nucleotides not matched to a gene: 3. CDR3 length: 13 residues. Per the germline V gene, CDR1 is MDHEN and CDR2 is SYDVKM. This CDR3 is CASRGDSSYEQYF. DNA for the CDR3: TGTGCCAGCAGGGGGGACAGTTCCTACGAGCAGTACTTC.

The V call is TRBV4-3, the J call TRBJ2-5, with TRBD2 matching over 8 bases. Germline-derived CDR1 and CDR2 are LGHNA and YSLEER. The length of the CDR3 is 17 residues. Trimming at V came to 0 bases and at J to 7 bases, leaving 13 bases not matched to a gene. In DNA, the CDR3 is TGCGCCAGCAGCCAAGATCGGGCGGGGGGCCCCCTGGGGACCCAGTACTTC. Translated, it gives CASSQDRAGGPLGTQYF.